This T cell receptor (beta chain) was profiled in a study of radiotherapy plus CTLA-4 blockade in lung cancer. Turning to the study itself: Objective response rate was about 20%; disease control rate, 31%.

Germline V gene data show CDR1 as KGHSH and CDR2 as LQKENI. Trimming took 1 base from V and 2 from J, leaving 9 bases between them. This CDR3 comprises 15 residues. Sequenced by immunoSEQ multiplex PCR; TCRdb stores in-frame clones only, minus some. The repertoire consists of roughly 46,000 clones, with approximately 76% occurring once and the leading ten covering around 8.3%. Focal radiation plus CTLA-4 blockade with ipilimumab was administered to patients who had chemo-refractory metastatic non-small-cell lung cancer. About this clone itself: Its antigen remains unidentified.

Study outcomes and limitations: Together with interferon-beta, which increased in serum after radiation, early dynamic changes in blood T cell clones were reportedly the best predictors of response. Radiotherapy with ipilimumab was followed by blood expansion of tumor-derived clones.

This clonotype originated in a human donor with non-small cell lung cancer who had stable disease on radiotherapy plus ipilimumab. The J gene is TRBJ2-1, the V gene TRBV18; a weak D match, TRBD2 (5 bases). The material was peripheral blood, obtained from a patient treated with radiotherapy plus ipilimumab. The CDR3 is CASSPRPGTYNEQFF. CDR3 DNA: TGTGCCAGCTCACCACGGCCGGGGACCTACAATGAGCAGTTCTTC.